This T cell receptor beta chain emerged from a study of T cell changes during pregnancy in multiple sclerosis. TCRdb's table, derived via immunoSEQ multiplex PCR, lists solely in-frame clones and lacks some. The sample includes more than 70,000 clones, roughly 91% of them seen just once. The receptor comes from a female donor in good health, enrolled as a control in a pregnancy study. The sample here was peripheral blood, taken after pregnancy.

CDR3 loop: CATGGFGVDTEAFF. Written as DNA, the CDR3 is TGTGCCACTGGAGGGTTCGGGGTGGACACTGAAGCTTTCTTT. The genes are TRBV10-3 and TRBJ1-1, with D unresolved. Trimming cost V 10 bases and J 3 bases, with 18 bases left between them. This CDR3 is 14 amino acids long. Germline V gene lookup returns CDR1 ENHRY and CDR2 SYGVKD.